The rows below give T cell receptor beta chains drawn from one sample of a study of yellow fever vaccine responses in identical twins. One entry per CDR3 protein results from TCRdb running MiXCR on the RT-PCR reads. The table records 30,000 to 40,000 distinct CDR3 sequences, 50% to 65% of them present only once. This material consisted of T cells from blood (PBMCs), unsorted or a sorted subset (not recorded which), taken before or after yellow fever vaccination (not recorded which). The receptor set was obtained from a woman between 18 and 29 years old who received the yellow fever vaccine. Both conserved end residues are part of each CDR3. The order of the fields is clone size, J gene, V gene, D gene, CDR3 DNA, CDR3 protein. D genes are given only for firm matches. Clone size, where shown, is once, few, many, or a class for clones that have expanded.

- | TRBJ2-3 | TRBV2 | - | TGTGCCAGCAGAACGTCTAGCACAGATACGCAGTATTTT | CASRTSSTDTQYF
- | TRBJ2-5 | TRBV12-3/TRBV12-4 | TRBD1 | TGTGCCAGCAGCAAGACAGGGGGCGCGGAGACCCAGTACTTC | CASSKTGGAETQYF
few | TRBJ2-1 | TRBV11-1 | - | TGTGCCAGCAGCTACGGGAGTATCGAGCAGTTCTTC | CASSYGSIEQFF
- | TRBJ2-5 | TRBV11-3 | - | TGTGCCAGCAGCTTAGGGGGGGTCCAAGAGACCCAGTACTTC | CASSLGGVQETQYF
- | TRBJ1-1 | TRBV19 | - | TGTGCCAGTAGCCTCGGACTGAACACTGAAGCTTTCTTT | CASSLGLNTEAFF
- | TRBJ1-1 | TRBV18 | TRBD1 | TGTGCCAGCTCACCAGGACAGGGGATGAACACTGAAGCTTTCTTT | CASSPGQGMNTEAFF
- | TRBJ2-1 | TRBV5-1 | - | TGCGCCAGCAGCCGAGGGACAGGGAAGGGACTAGACAATGAGCAGTTCTTC | CASSRGTGKGLDNEQFF
- | TRBJ1-6 | TRBV6-5 | - | TGTGCCAGCAGTTATTCCGGGGTTCAGAATTCACCCCTCCACTTT | CASSYSGVQNSPLHF
once | TRBJ2-4 | TRBV7-2 | - | TGTGCCAGCAGTCCCTTAGTGGAAAACATTCAGTACTTC | CASSPLVENIQYF
- | TRBJ1-2 | TRBV7-9 | - | TGTGCCAGCAGCTTATCTCCCCCTAGGGACAATAACTATGGCTACACCTTC | CASSLSPPRDNNYGYTF
- | TRBJ2-7 | TRBV10-1 | - | TGCGCCAGCAGTAAGGGGTTCGGTACCTACGAGCAGTACTTC | CASSKGFGTYEQYF
- | TRBJ2-7 | TRBV5-1 | - | TGCGCCAGCAGCCCTCCCCCCTGCGAGCAGTACTTC | CASSPPPCEQYF
- | TRBJ2-2 | TRBV12-3/TRBV12-4 | - | TGTGCCAGCAGTCCCGACAGCGGGCGATGGACCGGGGAGCTGTTTTTT | CASSPDSGRWTGELFF
few | TRBJ2-7 | TRBV20-1 | - | TGCAGTGCTGACTCAAACCTCTACGGGCAGTACTTC | CSADSNLYGQYF
few | TRBJ2-5 | TRBV19 | - | TGTGCCAGTAGTCCTCCCGCGTCTCTAGGCGATCAAGAGACCCAGTACTTC | CASSPPASLGDQETQYF
few | TRBJ2-5 | TRBV18 | - | TGTGCCAGCTCACCACGAGGGATTGGGGAGACCCAGTACTTC | CASSPRGIGETQYF
- | TRBJ2-1 | TRBV29-1 | TRBD1 | TGCAGCGTTTCAAGGACAGGGGCCTACAATGAGCAGTTCTTC | CSVSRTGAYNEQFF
- | TRBJ1-2 | TRBV12-3/TRBV12-4 | - | TGTGCCAGCAAGGGACGCTATGGCTACACCTTC | CASKGRYGYTF
- | TRBJ2-2 | TRBV3-1 | - | TGTGCCAGCAGCGGGGGTCCCGGGGAGCTGTTTTTT | CASSGGPGELFF
- | TRBJ2-5 | TRBV4-2 | - | TGTGCCAGCAGCAGGCAGGGATTTGGGCAAGAGACCCAGTACTTC | CASSRQGFGQETQYF
- | TRBJ2-1 | TRBV11-1 | TRBD1 | TGTGCCAGCAGTAAGATCGGGACAGTAAATCTTGGTGAGCAGTTCTTC | CASSKIGTVNLGEQFF
- | TRBJ1-2 | TRBV20-1 | - | TGCAGTGTGGCAGAATCTCTCTATGGCTACACCTTC | CSVAESLYGYTF
- | TRBJ2-1 | TRBV18 | - | TGTGCCAGCTCACCACCGGTCTACCTTGAACAGCACAATGAGCAGTTCTTC | CASSPPVYLEQHNEQFF
- | TRBJ1-5 | TRBV2 | TRBD1 | TGTGCCAGCAGTCAGGTGGGACAGGGTGTCAGCAATCAGCCCCAGCATTTT | CASSQVGQGVSNQPQHF
few | TRBJ2-1 | TRBV24-1 | - | TGTGCCACCAGCGGACAAACCTACAATGAGCAGTTCTTC | CATSGQTYNEQFF
few | TRBJ2-3 | TRBV29-1 | - | TGCAGCGTAAATGCGGGGAATACGCAGTATTTT | CSVNAGNTQYF
- | TRBJ2-7 | TRBV27 | - | TGTGCCAGCAGTCCTCATACCGGGACTGCCTACTACGAGCAGTACTTC | CASSPHTGTAYYEQYF
few | TRBJ2-2 | TRBV7-9 | - | TGTGCCAGCAGCTTAGCGCAGTGGGTCCCCGGGGAGCTGTTTTTT | CASSLAQWVPGELFF
few | TRBJ1-2 | TRBV6-1 | TRBD1 | TGTGCCAGCAGTCCCCGGGACAGGCCGAGGTATGGCTACACCTTC | CASSPRDRPRYGYTF
- | TRBJ2-2 | TRBV20-1 | TRBD2 | TGCAGTGCATCTCTAGCGGGGGGGGTCACCGGGGAGCTGTTTTTT | CSASLAGGVTGELFF
- | TRBJ1-2 | TRBV5-1 | - | TGCGCCAGCAGCCAGGACACCTCCGGCGGCTACACCTTC | CASSQDTSGGYTF
few | TRBJ1-4 | TRBV20-1 | - | TGCAGTGCTTCGGACAGCCCCGGGGAAAAACTGTTTTTT | CSASDSPGEKLFF
- | TRBJ1-2 | TRBV10-3 | - | TGTGCCATCAGTGCGCAGGGAGCCTATGGCTACACCTTC | CAISAQGAYGYTF
- | TRBJ1-5 | TRBV12-3/TRBV12-4 | TRBD1 | TGTGCCAGCAGTTTGGGGGACAGGGGGCTAGGACAGCCCCAGCATTTT | CASSLGDRGLGQPQHF
medium-sized | TRBJ2-7 | TRBV29-1 | - | TGCAGCGTTGCCGCCACCTTCTACGAGCAGTACTTC | CSVAATFYEQYF